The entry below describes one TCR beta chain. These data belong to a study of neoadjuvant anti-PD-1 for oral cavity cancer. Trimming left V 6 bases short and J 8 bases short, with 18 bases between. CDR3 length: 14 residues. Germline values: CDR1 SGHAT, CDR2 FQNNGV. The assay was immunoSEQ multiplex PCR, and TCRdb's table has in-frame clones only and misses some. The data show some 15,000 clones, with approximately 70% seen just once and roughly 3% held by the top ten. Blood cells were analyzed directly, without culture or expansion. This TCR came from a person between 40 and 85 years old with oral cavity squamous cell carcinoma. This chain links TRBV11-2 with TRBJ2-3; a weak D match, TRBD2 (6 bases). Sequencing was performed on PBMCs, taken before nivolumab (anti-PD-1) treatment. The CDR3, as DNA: TGTGCCAGCAGACGTACCTCGGGAGAGCTTACGCAGTATTTT. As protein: CASRRTSGELTQYF.